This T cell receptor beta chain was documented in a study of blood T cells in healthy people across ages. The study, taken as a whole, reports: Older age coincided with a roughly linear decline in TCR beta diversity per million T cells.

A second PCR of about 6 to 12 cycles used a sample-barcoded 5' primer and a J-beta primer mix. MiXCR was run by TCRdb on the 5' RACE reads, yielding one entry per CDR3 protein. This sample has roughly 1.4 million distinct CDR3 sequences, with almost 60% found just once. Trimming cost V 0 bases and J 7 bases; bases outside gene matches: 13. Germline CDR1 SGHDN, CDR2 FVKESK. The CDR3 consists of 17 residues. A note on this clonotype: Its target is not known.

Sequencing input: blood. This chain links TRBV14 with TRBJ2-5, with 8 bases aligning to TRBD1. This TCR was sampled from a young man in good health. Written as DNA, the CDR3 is TGTGCCAGCAGCCAAGACAGCAGGACAGGGCTGGAAGGGACCCAGTACTTC. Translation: CASSQDSRTGLEGTQYF.